These 9 T cell receptor beta chains were all obtained from the same sample, sequenced in a study of shared clonotypes between healthy human individuals. The assay was immunoSEQ multiplex PCR, and TCRdb's table has in-frame clones only and misses some. The sample yields roughly 450,000 clones, 79% seen once. The specimen sequenced was PBMCs. These receptors came from a woman between 35 and 50 years old in good health. Some clones in this sample may be carry-over from other donors' samples.

V and J are TRBV7-2 and TRBJ1-5; no clear D. Germline V gene sequence: CDR1 SGHTA, CDR2 FQGNSA. The CDR3 length is 12 residues. V gave up 0 bases and J gave up 11 bases, with 8 bases separating them. CDR3 nucleotides: TGTGCCAGCAGCTTAGCCGGGAAGGCCCAGCATTTT. Translating it yields CASSLAGKAQHF.

This chain joins TRBV28 and TRBJ2-7; 13 bases align to TRBD2. CDR1 is MDHEN and CDR2 is SYDVKM in the germline V gene. The CDR3 is 16 residues long. The V segment lost 2 bases and the J segment 3 bases; nucleotides outside the gene matches: 4. CDR3 sequence: CASSLAGTSGIYEQYF. The CDR3 DNA sequence: TGTGCCAGCAGTTTAGCGGGGACTAGCGGGATCTACGAGCAGTACTTC.

The V gene is TRBV7-2, the J gene TRBJ2-7; 12 bases match TRBD1. The germline V gene encodes CDR1 SGHTA and CDR2 FQGNSA. The CDR3 is 14 residues long. J was trimmed by 6 bases and V by 4 bases; bases with no gene match: 4. CDR3 amino acids: CASSSGQGASEQYF. The CDR3 DNA follows: TGTGCCAGCAGCTCGGGACAGGGGGCAAGCGAGCAGTACTTC.

This sequence joins TRBV18 and TRBJ1-2; 7 bases line up with TRBD1. CDR1 KGHSH and CDR2 LQKENI come from the germline V gene. The CDR3 has 14 amino acids. Trimming removed 5 bases from V and 7 bases from J; junction bases left unmatched: 10. CDR3 region: CASSLDRVESGYTF. The DNA of the CDR3 is TGTGCCAGCTCATTAGACAGGGTTGAGAGTGGCTACACCTTC. The whole variable domain, remainder taken from reference TRBV18 and TRBJ1-2, is NAGVMQNPRHLVRRRGQEARLRCSPMKGHSHVYWYRQLPEEGLKFMVYLQKENIIDESGMPKERFSAEFPKEGPSILRIQQVVRGDSAAYFCASSLDRVESGYTFGSGTRLTVV.

The chain is built from TRBV7-8 and TRBJ2-7, with D uncertain. Germline V gene sequence: CDR1 SGHVS, CDR2 FQNEAQ. CDR3 length equals 14 residues. Deletions cut 4 bases from V and 7 bases from J, with 17 bases between. CDR3 bases: TGTGCCAGCAGCTACCGCTGGGCTATGCGTGAGCAGTACTTC. This gives the protein CASSYRWAMREQYF.

This clone has just one count. V is TRBV15 and J is TRBJ2-3; tentatively, D is TRBD1 or TRBD2 (5 bases each). CDR1 and CDR2 from the germline V gene are LNHNV and YYDKDF (reference sequence). V lost 0 bases, J lost 8 bases, and 18 bases lay in between. This CDR3 comprises 16 residues. Here the CDR3 DNA reads TGTGCCACCAGCAGAGACCCGGGGCGGACCGCGGGTACGCAGTATTTT. Its protein is CATSRDPGRTAGTQYF.

CDR3 in amino acids: CASSAASGREGSYEQYF. The CDR3 nucleotides read TGTGCCAGCAGTGCGGCTAGCGGGAGGGAAGGGTCCTACGAGCAGTACTTC. The chain uses TRBV6-1 and TRBJ2-7, with TRBD2 matching over 12 bases. V shed 4 bases and J 1 base; nucleotides not matched to a gene: 8. The CDR3 contains 17 residues. Germline CDR1 and CDR2: MNHNS and SASEGT.

In its sample, this clone was seen a few times. This chain connects TRBV27 to TRBJ2-5; TRBD1 aligns across 7 bases. The J call could be wrong; TRBJ2-7 is a better fit for the DNA end. CDR1 is MNHEY and CDR2 is SMNVEV in the germline V gene (reference sequence). The CDR3 covers 15 residues. CDR3 in amino acids: CASSPGTAFSYEQYF. The CDR3 DNA sequence: TGTGCCAGCAGTCCCGGGACAGCCTTCTCCTACGAGCAGTACTTC.

This chain connects TRBV7-3 to TRBJ2-1; 7 nucleotides align to TRBD2. J was trimmed by 2 bases and V by 4 bases; bases with no gene match: 5. The CDR3 is 15 residues long. Germline V CDR1 and CDR2: SGHTA, FQGTGA. CDR3 protein: CASSSKRETYNEQFF. In DNA, the CDR3 is TGTGCCAGCAGCTCAAAGCGGGAAACCTACAATGAGCAGTTCTTC.